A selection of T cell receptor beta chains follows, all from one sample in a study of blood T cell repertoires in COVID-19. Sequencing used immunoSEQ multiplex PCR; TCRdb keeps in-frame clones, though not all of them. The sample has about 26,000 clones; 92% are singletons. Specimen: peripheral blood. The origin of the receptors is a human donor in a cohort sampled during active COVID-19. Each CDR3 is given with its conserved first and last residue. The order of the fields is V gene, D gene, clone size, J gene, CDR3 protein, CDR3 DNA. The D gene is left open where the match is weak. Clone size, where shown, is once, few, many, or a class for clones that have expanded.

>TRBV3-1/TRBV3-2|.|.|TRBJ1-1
CASSQVQMNTEAFF
TGTGCCAGCAGCCAAGTCCAAATGAACACTGAAGCTTTCTTT
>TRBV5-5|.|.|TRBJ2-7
CASSLSQVQAPKQYF
TGTGCCAGCAGCTTGTCCCAAGTCCAGGCCCCAAAGCAGTACTTC
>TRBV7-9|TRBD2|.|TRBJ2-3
CASSYKAGLPRDTQYF
TGTGCCAGCAGCTACAAAGCGGGACTGCCCCGGGATACGCAGTATTTT
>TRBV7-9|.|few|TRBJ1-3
CASGLLSSGNTIYF
TGTGCCAGCGGTCTTCTCAGCTCTGGAAACACCATATATTTT
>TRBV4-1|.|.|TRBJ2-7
CASSQEEGFGAYEQYF
TGCGCCAGCAGCCAAGAGGAGGGTTTCGGGGCCTACGAGCAGTACTTC
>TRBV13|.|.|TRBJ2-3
CASSPLARVARTDTQYF
TGTGCCAGCAGCCCCCTGGCCAGGGTGGCAAGGACAGATACGCAGTATTTT
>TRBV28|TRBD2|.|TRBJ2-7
CASSSPSGGAYEQYF
TGTGCCAGCAGTTCACCTAGCGGGGGGGCCTACGAGCAGTACTTC
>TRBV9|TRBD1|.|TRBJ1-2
CASSPRQGIGKGYTF
TGTGCCAGCAGCCCTCGACAGGGGATAGGAAAGGGCTACACCTTC
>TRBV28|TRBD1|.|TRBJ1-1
CASSLYRQGALNTEAFF
TGTGCCAGCAGTTTATACCGACAGGGGGCCCTGAACACTGAAGCTTTCTTT
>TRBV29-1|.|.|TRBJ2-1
CSVDSSPSNEQFF
TGCAGCGTTGACTCTAGCCCTAGCAATGAGCAGTTCTTC
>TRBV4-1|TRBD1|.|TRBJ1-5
CASSQDRQGGQPQHF
TGCGCCAGCAGCCAAGATCGACAGGGTGGCCAGCCCCAGCATTTT
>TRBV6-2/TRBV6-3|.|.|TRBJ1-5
CASSSRDKQHF
TGTGCCAGCAGTTCCCGGGATAAACAGCATTTT
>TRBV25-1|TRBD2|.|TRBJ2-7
CASSELAGVGTYEQYF
TGTGCCAGCAGTGAATTAGCGGGGGTAGGAACCTACGAGCAGTACTTC
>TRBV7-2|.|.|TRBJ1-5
CASSLASGWFDQPQHF
TGTGCCAGCAGCTTAGCGTCAGGGTGGTTTGATCAGCCCCAGCATTTT
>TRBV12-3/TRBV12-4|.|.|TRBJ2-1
CASSLGAHNEQFF
TGTGCCAGCAGTTTAGGGGCACACAATGAGCAGTTCTTC
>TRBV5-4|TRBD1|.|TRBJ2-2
CASSSPGQQNTGELFF
TGTGCCAGCAGCTCCCCGGGACAGCAAAACACCGGGGAGCTGTTTTTT
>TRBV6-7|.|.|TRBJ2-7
CASSYFTRDLSYEQYF
TGTGCCAGCAGTTACTTTACGAGGGATCTGTCCTACGAGCAGTACTTC
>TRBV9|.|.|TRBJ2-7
CASSRYEQYF
TGTGCCAGCAGCCGTTACGAGCAGTACTTC